A single T cell receptor beta chain is shown here with its context. Its antigen is not known. Profiling relied on immunoSEQ multiplex PCR, and the TCRdb table lists in-frame clones only, not all of them. The sample lists some 140,000 clones; about 87% were seen once. The entry originates in a study of T cell responses to AZD1222 COVID-19 vaccine. Germline trimming cut 4 bases from V and 2 bases from J; bases unmatched to any gene: 12. The CDR3 contains 17 residues. Germline CDR1 SGHKS, CDR2 YYEKEE (reference sequence). Study-level findings and limits: Of the AZD1222 recipients, only 5 to 7 were seropositive at baseline. Donors in the cohort were predominantly white British and more often female, and clonal diversity was possibly underestimated. The CD4 TCRs associated with vaccination extended across spike and predominated at 160-218 and 743-854.

This sequence originates from an adult in good health. The V gene is TRBV5-5, the J gene TRBJ2-4; 7 positions agree with TRBD1. Specimen: peripheral blood, collected on day 0 of AZD1222 vaccination. The CDR3 protein is CASSTGQAGYSKNIQYF. The CDR3 bases are TGTGCCAGCAGCACCGGACAGGCCGGATATTCCAAAAACATTCAGTACTTC.